The TCR beta chain under discussion was sequenced for a study of technical replicates of blood from several donors. There are 15 residues in the CDR3. V was trimmed by 0 bases and J by 3 bases, leaving 8 bases between them. Germline CDR1 WSHSY, CDR2 SAAADI. TCRdb's table, derived via immunoSEQ multiplex PCR, lists solely in-frame clones and lacks some. Among 80,000 or so clones, roughly 77% were seen once, and the ten largest hold around 3.9%. Sequences were obtained from PBMCs. The receptor was derived from a human donor in good health. Some clones in this sample may be carry-over from other donors' samples. This chain connects TRBV10-2 to TRBJ2-2; D uncertain. The CDR3 DNA follows: TGCGCCAGCAGTGAGTCGAGCCAGGACACCGGGGAGCTGTTTTTT. Protein: CASSESSQDTGELFF.